This T cell receptor beta chain was documented in a study of cytomegalovirus exposure and HLA in healthy donors. The germline CDR1 and CDR2 sequences are MDHEN and SYDVKM. With 3 bases clipped from V and 3 bases from J, the junction kept 5 bases outside the gene matches. This CDR3 comprises 14 residues. Primers: 60 Vbeta forward and 13 Jbeta reverse. Profiling relied on immunoSEQ multiplex PCR, and the TCRdb table lists in-frame clones only, not all of them. In the table there are 250,000 to 350,000 clones, roughly 88% of which are singletons. The chain has TRBV28 and TRBJ2-7; 7 positions match TRBD2. What was sequenced was PBMCs. This clonotype was sampled from a man in his forties or fifties in good health and CMV-seropositive. The CDR3 loop reads CASSLGLAVYEQYF. CDR3 nucleotide sequence: TGTGCCAGCAGTTTGGGGCTAGCGGTCTACGAGCAGTACTTC. Variable domain in full (rest from reference TRBV28 and TRBJ2-7): DVKVTQSSRYLVKRTGEKVFLECVQDMDHENMFWYRQDPGLGLRLIYFSYDVKMKEKGDIPEGYSVSREKKERFSLILESASTNQTSMYLCASSLGLAVYEQYFGPGTRLTVT.